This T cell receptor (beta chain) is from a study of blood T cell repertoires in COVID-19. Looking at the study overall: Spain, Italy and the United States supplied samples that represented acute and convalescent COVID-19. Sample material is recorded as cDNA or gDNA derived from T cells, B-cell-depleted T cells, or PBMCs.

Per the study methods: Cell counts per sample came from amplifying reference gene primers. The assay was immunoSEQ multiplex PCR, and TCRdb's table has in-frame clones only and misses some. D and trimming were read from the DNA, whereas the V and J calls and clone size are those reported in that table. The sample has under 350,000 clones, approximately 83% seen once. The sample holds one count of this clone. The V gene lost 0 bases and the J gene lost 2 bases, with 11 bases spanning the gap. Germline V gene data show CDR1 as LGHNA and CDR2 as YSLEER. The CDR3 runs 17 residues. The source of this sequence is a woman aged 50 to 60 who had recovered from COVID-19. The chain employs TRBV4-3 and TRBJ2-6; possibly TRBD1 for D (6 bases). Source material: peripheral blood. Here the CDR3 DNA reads TGCGCCAGCAGCCAAGAGATACAGGGTGCTGGGGCCAACGTCCTGACTTTC. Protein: CASSQEIQGAGANVLTF.